The 30 T cell receptor beta chains listed next were all sequenced from one sample in a study of PD-L1 blockade in urothelial cancer. Profiled with immunoSEQ multiplex PCR; TCRdb holds only in-frame clones, not every one. This sample carries tens of thousands of clones, around four fifths of them seen once, and the ten largest clones take 1.6%. Time point meaning: pretreatment peripheral blood. The source material was PBMCs, sampled around atezolizumab (anti-PD-L1) treatment. Receptors were obtained from a man aged 70-80 years with urothelial cancer.

The chain joins TRBV4-1 to TRBJ1-1; D not resolved. The CDR3 sequence is 15 residues long. With 8 bases removed from V and 4 bases from J, the gap between germline ends came to 20 bases. Germline loops: CDR1 MGHRA, CDR2 YSYEKL. CDR3 amino acids: CASQPIYPGITEAFF. The CDR3 bases are TGCGCCAGCCAGCCAATTTATCCGGGTATCACTGAAGCTTTCTTT.

The chain combines TRBV28 with TRBJ2-3; possibly TRBD1 for D (6 bases). Deletions cut 4 bases from V and 1 base from J, with 12 bases between. The germline V gene encodes CDR1 MDHEN and CDR2 SYDVKM. The CDR3 is made up of 15 amino acids. CDR3 DNA: TGTGCCAGCAGTTGGGGGCAGGGAGGCACAGATACGCAGTATTTT. Encoded protein: CASSWGQGGTDTQYF.

V is TRBV28 and J is TRBJ2-5, with D tentatively TRBD2 (5 bases). Germline loops: CDR1 MDHEN, CDR2 SYDVKM. CDR3 length: 15 residues. The ends were cut back, 5 bases at V and 5 bases at J, with 18 bases in the middle. The DNA of the CDR3 is TGTGCCAGCAGTGAGGGTCCGGACCGCTATGAGACCCAGTACTTC. Encoded protein: CASSEGPDRYETQYF. Supplemented by reference TRBV28 and TRBJ2-5, the full variable domain reads DVKVTQSSRYLVKRTGEKVFLECVQDMDHENMFWYRQDPGLGLRLIYFSYDVKMKEKGDIPEGYSVSREKKERFSLILESASTNQTSMYLCASSEGPDRYETQYFGPGTRLLVL.

V and J are TRBV7-6 and TRBJ2-1, with 7 bases matching TRBD2. The V segment lost 1 base and the J segment 1 base; nucleotides outside the gene matches: 10. The CDR3 is 18 amino acids. Germline V CDR1 and CDR2: SGHVS, FNYEAQ. The CDR3 sequence: CASSLVGKAGRSYNEQFF. The CDR3, as DNA: TGTGCCAGCAGCTTAGTCGGTAAAGCGGGAAGGTCCTACAATGAGCAGTTCTTC.

The rearrangement uses TRBV9 and TRBJ1-6, with TRBD1 matching 8 bases. This CDR3 spans 15 amino acids. The J segment lost 7 bases and the V segment lost 3 bases, leaving 6 bases of the junction unmatched. Germline V gives CDR1 SGDLS, CDR2 YYNGEE. The CDR3 reads CASSALQGENSPLHF. The DNA of the CDR3 is TGTGCCAGCAGCGCTTTACAGGGGGAGAATTCACCCCTCCACTTT.

The rearrangement joins TRBV12-5 to TRBJ1-1; 10 bases align to TRBD1. The CDR3 is 16 amino acids. With V trimmed by 7 bases and J by 3 bases, 11 bases remained unmatched. CDR1 LGHNT and CDR2 FRNRAP come from the germline V gene. CDR3 bases: TGTGCTAGTGCGGACAGGGGGAAAGGGGAGGACACTGAAGCTTTCTTT. It is translated as CASADRGKGEDTEAFF.

This clone came up once. The chain uses TRBV6-6 and TRBJ1-2, with D perhaps matching TRBD1 (6 bases). The CDR3 sequence is 14 residues long. Looked up from germline, CDR1 is MNHNY and CDR2 is SVGAGI (reference sequence). V lost 2 bases and J 0 bases, leaving 7 bases between the germline ends. CDR3 protein: CASSYRTANYGYTF. The CDR3 region has the DNA TGTGCCAGCAGTTACAGGACAGCTAACTATGGCTACACCTTC.

The rearrangement uses TRBV9 and TRBJ2-1; TRBD2 matches at 7 bases. V lost 3 bases and J lost 6; bases outside the gene matches: 6. The CDR3 totals 14 residues. Per germline, CDR1 SGDLS and CDR2 YYNGEE. Here the CDR3 DNA reads TGTGCCAGCAGCGCACAACTAGCGACCAATGAGCAGTTCTTC. Protein sequence: CASSAQLATNEQFF.

This chain uses TRBV29-1 with TRBJ1-1, with no clear D. The germline gives CDR1 SQVTM, CDR2 ANQGSEA. The CDR3 totals 13 residues. Trimming took 7 bases from V and 4 from J, leaving 16 bases between them. This CDR3 is CSATPGSGTEAFF. The CDR3 nucleotides read TGCAGCGCCACTCCGGGGAGCGGCACTGAAGCTTTCTTT. The complete variable domain, with remaining parts taken from reference TRBV29-1 and TRBJ1-1, reads SAVISQKPSRDICQRGTSLTIQCQVDSQVTMMFWYRQQPGQSLTLIATANQGSEATYESGFVIDKFPISRPNLTFSTLTVSNMSPEDSSIYLCSATPGSGTEAFFGQGTRLTVV.

The chain recombines TRBV7-8 with TRBJ2-7; 8 bases map to TRBD2. The CDR3 runs 14 residues. CDR1 SGHVS and CDR2 FQNEAQ come from the germline V gene. V lost 0 bases to trimming and J lost 7 bases; unmatched junction nucleotides: 5. The CDR3 loop reads CASSLAREGGEQYF. In DNA, the CDR3 is TGTGCCAGCAGCTTAGCTCGGGAGGGAGGAGAGCAGTACTTC.

V usage is TRBV11-3 and J usage is TRBJ1-2, with unresolved D. This CDR3 has 13 amino acids. CDR1 is SGHNT, CDR2 YENEEA, per germline. V lost 5 bases and J lost 13, with 20 bases in between. The CDR3 spells CASSLNGVAVVTF. The CDR3, as DNA: TGTGCCAGCAGCCTCAATGGTGTTGCGGTGGTCACCTTC.

CDR3 DNA sequence: TGTGCCAGTAAAAGGGCCCCGGGGACTAGAACTAATGAGCAGTTCTTC. Protein: CASKRAPGTRTNEQFF. This chain uses TRBV19 with TRBJ2-1; TRBD2 agrees at 8 bases. Germline V gene sequence: CDR1 LNHDA, CDR2 SQIVND (reference sequence). The CDR3 is made up of 16 amino acids. The ends lost 7 bases at V and 7 bases at J; junction bases unmatched: 15. The full variable domain, rest sourced from reference TRBV19 and TRBJ2-1, is DGGITQSPKYLFRKEGQNVTLSCEQNLNHDAMYWYRQDPGQGLRLIYYSQIVNDFQKGDIAEGYSVSREKKESFPLTVTSAQKNPTAFYLCASKRAPGTRTNEQFFGPGTRLTVL.

The genes are TRBV28 and TRBJ2-1, with TRBD2 identical over 10 bases. Germline values: CDR1 MDHEN, CDR2 SYDVKM. The CDR3 is 16 residues long. The junction had 4 bases not matched to a gene; V was cut back by 5 bases and J by 0 bases. The CDR3 coding sequence is TGTGCCAGCAGTCCACCTAGCGGGAGCTCCTACAATGAGCAGTTCTTC. It is translated as CASSPPSGSSYNEQFF.

The V and J genes are TRBV6-9 and TRBJ1-2; unclear D gene. The germline gives CDR1 MNHGY, CDR2 SVAAGI. The CDR3 totals 15 residues. Trimming removed 3 bases from V and 4 bases from J, with 15 bases in between. CDR3 nucleotides: TGTGCCAGCAGTTACCCCGGGTCCAGAATCTATGGCTACACCTTC. It codes for CASSYPGSRIYGYTF.

This clone occurred a few times. The rearrangement links TRBV9 to TRBJ2-1; D is undetermined. V lost 4 bases and J lost 3, with 23 bases in between. Germline V lookup: CDR1 SGDLS, CDR2 YYNGEE. The CDR3 loop spans 18 amino acids. The CDR3: CASSPKASRYVIYNEQFF. The CDR3 coding sequence is TGTGCCAGCAGCCCTAAGGCGTCCAGGTACGTAATCTACAATGAGCAGTTCTTC.

CDR3 sequence: CASSGSGEVYGYTF. CDR3 bases: TGTGCCAGCAGCGGATCAGGGGAAGTGTATGGCTACACCTTC. The chain uses TRBV6-5 and TRBJ1-2; tentatively, D is TRBD1 (6 bases). This CDR3 is 14 amino acids long. Deletions cut 6 bases from V and 5 bases from J, with 16 bases between. Germline loops: CDR1 MNHEY, CDR2 SVGAGI.

Only a few counts were recorded for this clone. The chain employs TRBV28 and TRBJ2-7; 8 nucleotides match TRBD2. Germline lookup yields CDR1 MDHEN and CDR2 SYDVKM. The trim removed 5 bases at V and 2 bases at J, leaving 2 bases unmatched. There are 13 residues in the CDR3. CDR3 sequence: CASSLGLAYEQYF. In DNA form, the CDR3 reads TGTGCCAGCAGTCTGGGACTAGCCTACGAGCAGTACTTC.

The J gene is TRBJ2-3, the V gene TRBV14; 8 nucleotides align to TRBD1. Germline V gene sequence: CDR1 SGHDN, CDR2 FVKESK. The CDR3 length is 13 residues. Unmatched junction bases numbered 0, after V lost 4 bases and J lost 3 bases. CDR3 DNA: TGTGCCAGCAGCCGGGACAGGACAGATACGCAGTATTTT. It translates to CASSRDRTDTQYF.

This clone showed up just a few times. This rearrangement joins TRBV6-5 to TRBJ1-5, with TRBD1 matching 7 bases. V shed 6 bases and J 11 bases; nucleotides not matched to a gene: 13. The V gene's germline CDR1 is MNHEY and CDR2 SVGAGI. This CDR3 is 14 amino acids long. DNA of the CDR3: TGTGCCAGCAGATCCCGACAGGGACTTCTAGCCCAGCATTTT. It encodes CASRSRQGLLAQHF.

The chain has TRBV4-3 and TRBJ2-7, with D unclear. Trimming took off 0 bases at V and 6 bases at J, with 9 bases between the two ends. This CDR3 contains 13 residues. The germline CDR1 and CDR2 sequences are LGHNA and YSLEER. CDR3 sequence reads: CASSQDRSLEQYF. DNA for the CDR3: TGCGCCAGCAGCCAAGATCGGTCCCTCGAGCAGTACTTC.

This sequence joins TRBV7-2 and TRBJ2-5, with 9 bases identical to TRBD2. V lost 1 base, J lost 5 bases, and 14 bases stayed unmatched. The CDR3 totals 18 residues. Per the germline V gene, CDR1 is SGHTA and CDR2 is FQGNSA. CDR3 nucleotide sequence: TGTGCCAGCAGCTTAGATGGTAGCGGGAGAATGGTGGGGGAGACCCAGTACTTC. Translation gives CASSLDGSGRMVGETQYF.

The gene calls are TRBV7-3 and TRBJ2-2, with 10 positions matching TRBD1. V lost 4 bases and J lost 5; bases outside the gene matches: 7. CDR1 is SGHTA and CDR2 is FQGTGA in the germline V gene. The CDR3 consists of 16 residues. The CDR3 DNA reads as TGTGCCAGCAGCTCCCCCCGGACAGGGGGAACCGGGGAGCTGTTTTTT. Its protein is CASSSPRTGGTGELFF.

The chain links TRBV2 to TRBJ1-2; no clear D. Trimming removed 1 base from V and 2 bases from J, with 5 bases in between. The CDR3 extends over 13 amino acids. Germline values: CDR1 SNHLY, CDR2 FYNNEI. CDR3 sequence (DNA): TGTGCCAGCAGTGAAGGCCAGAACTATGGCTACACCTTC. As protein: CASSEGQNYGYTF.

The chain has TRBV5-4 and TRBJ1-4, with D unresolved. The CDR3 extends over 15 amino acids. Germline CDR1 is SGHNT and CDR2 is YYREEE (reference sequence). V lost 0 bases to trimming and J lost 5 bases, with 11 bases between them. The CDR3 DNA is TGTGCCAGCAGCTTGGGGGGAGGGTTCAATGAAAAACTGTTTTTT. Protein product: CASSLGGGFNEKLFF.

This chain joins TRBV30 and TRBJ2-1; perhaps TRBD2 as D (5 bases). Trimming cost V 0 bases and J 0 bases, with 12 bases left between them. CDR1 and CDR2 from the germline V gene are GTSNPN and SVGIG (reference sequence). This CDR3 has 16 amino acids. CDR3 loop: CAWSVPGLASYNEQFF. The CDR3 region has the DNA TGTGCCTGGAGTGTACCGGGTCTAGCCTCCTACAATGAGCAGTTCTTC. Drawing the rest from reference TRBV30 and TRBJ2-1, the complete variable domain is SQTIHQWPATLVQPVGSPLSLECTVEGTSNPNLYWYRQAAGRGLQLLFYSVGIGQISSEVPQNLSASRPQDRQFILSSKKLLLSDSGFYLCAWSVPGLASYNEQFFGPGTRLTVL.

The V and J genes are TRBV10-3 and TRBJ2-1, with D tentatively TRBD2 (6 bases). CDR3 length: 15 residues. Per germline, CDR1 ENHRY and CDR2 SYGVKD. The V end lost 1 base, the J end lost 1 base, and 8 bases lay between the germline ends. The CDR3 nucleotides are TGTGCCATCAGTGAGTATGCGGGATCCTACAATGAGCAGTTCTTC. Protein product: CAISEYAGSYNEQFF.

A single count supports this clone. V is TRBV11-2 and J is TRBJ1-1; TRBD1 might be the D (6 bases). V dropped 5 bases and J dropped 3 bases, with 13 bases sitting between them. The CDR3 spans 14 residues. Germline lookup yields CDR1 SGHAT and CDR2 FQNNGV. The CDR3 DNA reads as TGTGCCAGCAGCCGACGGACAGCCTACACTGAAGCTTTCTTT. Its translation: CASSRRTAYTEAFF.

This clone came up many times. This chain joins TRBV2 and TRBJ1-1, with D possibly being TRBD1 (5 bases). The CDR3 extends over 15 amino acids. Germline assignment: CDR1 SNHLY and CDR2 FYNNEI. V lost 7 bases to trimming and J lost 5 bases, with 20 bases between them. This CDR3 reads CASMLQVTSGTEAFF. For the CDR3, the DNA is TGTGCCAGCATGCTACAGGTTACGTCGGGTACTGAAGCTTTCTTT.

The CDR3 protein is CASSYSMADGGYTF. DNA of the CDR3: TGTGCCAGCAGTTACTCGATGGCGGATGGAGGCTACACCTTC. V gene TRBV6-6 combines with J gene TRBJ1-2; D gene uncertain. This CDR3 region has 14 residues. Between the trimmed V and J ends, which lost 0 bases and 8 bases, there was a span of 13 bases. CDR1 and CDR2 from the germline V gene are MNHNY and SVGAGI (reference sequence).

The chain has TRBV7-2 and TRBJ1-1; possibly TRBD1 for D (6 bases). Looked up from germline, CDR1 is SGHTA and CDR2 is FQGNSA. The CDR3 totals 13 residues. Trimming pared 4 bases from V and 1 base from J, leaving 7 bases between. CDR3 sequence (DNA): TGTGCCAGCAGCTCGGACAGGAACACTGAAGCTTTCTTT. Translated, it gives CASSSDRNTEAFF.